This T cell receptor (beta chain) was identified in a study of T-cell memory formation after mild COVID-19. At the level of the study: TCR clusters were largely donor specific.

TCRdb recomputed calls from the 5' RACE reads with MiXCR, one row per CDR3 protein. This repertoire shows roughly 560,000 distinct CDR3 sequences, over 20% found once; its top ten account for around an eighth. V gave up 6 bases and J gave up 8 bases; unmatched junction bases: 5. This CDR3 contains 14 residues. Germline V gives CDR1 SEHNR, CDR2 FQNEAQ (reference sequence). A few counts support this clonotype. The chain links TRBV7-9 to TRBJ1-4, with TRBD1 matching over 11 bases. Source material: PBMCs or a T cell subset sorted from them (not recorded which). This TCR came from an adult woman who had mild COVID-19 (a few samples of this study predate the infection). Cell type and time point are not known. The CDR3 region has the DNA TGTGCCAGCAGTCGGGACAGGGGGGACGAAAAACTGTTTTTT. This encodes CASSRDRGDEKLFF.